Below, 26 T cell receptor beta chains from the same sample are listed, as sequenced in a study of a mutant IDH1 vaccine in newly diagnosed glioma (dated by TCRdb to the early 2020s). What these receptors recognize is not known. The sample's time point label, decoded: week 35, safety follow-up. Every vaccine dose consisted of 300 ug of a 20-mer mutant IDH1 peptide in Montanide, administered subcutaneously together with topical imiquimod. To prepare the library, the immunoSEQ multiplex PCR assay was applied. In its TCRdb copy, this immuneACCESS table keeps in-frame sequences only and misses some clones. Where compared with another copy, unresolved V genes explain less than half of these, and the others have no known cause. The sample has approximately 28,000 clones on record, around four fifths of them singletons. Together, the top ten hold about 33% of the sample. Source: PBMCs, taken from a glioma patient whose treatment included an IDH1 peptide vaccine. These receptors were collected from a man aged 30 to 45 with glioma.

The rearrangement links TRBV27 to TRBJ2-7, with a weak D call TRBD1 (6 bases). V gave up 6 bases and J gave up 12 bases, with 18 bases separating them. The CDR3 contains 12 residues. Germline-derived CDR1 and CDR2 are MNHEY and SMNVEV (reference sequence). Written as DNA, the CDR3 is TGTGCCAGCAGCGCCACAGGGACGAGTCGGTACTTC. As protein: CASSATGTSRYF.

This clone was counted between two and nine times. V and J are TRBV7-9 and TRBJ1-5; the D is unclear. Germline V CDR1 and CDR2: SEHNR, FQNEAQ (reference sequence). The CDR3 is 12 residues long. Trimming removed 2 bases at V and 1 base at J, with 0 bases between. CDR3 nucleotides: TGTGCCAGCAGCTTAAGCAATCAGCCCCAGCATTTT. Encoded protein: CASSLSNQPQHF. The entire variable domain, with the rest obtained from reference TRBV7-9 and TRBJ1-5, is as follows: DTGVSQNPRHKITKRGQNVTFRCDPISEHNRLYWYRQTLGQGPEFLTYFQNEAQLEKSRLLSDRFSAERPKGSFSTLEIQRTEQGDSAMYLCASSLSNQPQHFGDGTRLSIL.

V usage is TRBV11-2 and J usage is TRBJ1-2, with D hard to call. This CDR3 region has 11 residues. V was shortened by 5 bases and J by 4 bases, with 5 bases between the two germline ends. Germline V gene sequence: CDR1 SGHAT, CDR2 FQNNGV. The CDR3 DNA follows: TGTGCCAGCAGCGAAGGCTATGGCTACACCTTC. It translates to CASSEGYGYTF.

This clone appeared once. The chain combines TRBV5-1 with TRBJ1-3, with D hard to call. Between the trimmed V and J ends, which lost 0 bases and 0 bases, there was a span of 7 bases. The CDR3 totals 15 residues. CDR1 SGHRS and CDR2 YFSETQ come from the germline V gene. The CDR3 loop is CASSLEGFSGNTIYF. CDR3 coding DNA: TGCGCCAGCAGCTTGGAAGGGTTCTCTGGAAACACCATATATTTT.

The chain is built from TRBV29-1 and TRBJ1-2, with D possibly being TRBD1 (5 bases). The CDR3 spans 14 residues. V lost 0 bases and J 4 bases, leaving 12 bases between the germline ends. Germline V gives CDR1 SQVTM, CDR2 ANQGSEA. The CDR3 is CSVEDRTRVYGYTF. The DNA of the CDR3 is TGCAGCGTTGAAGACAGGACAAGGGTCTATGGCTACACCTTC.

V is TRBV30 and J is TRBJ2-5; 9 bases align to TRBD2. The junction had 17 bases not matched to a gene; V was cut back by 1 base and J by 5 bases. CDR1 is GTSNPN, CDR2 SVGIG, per germline (reference sequence). CDR3 size: 18 residues. The CDR3 here is CAWSGPWTSSGGHETQYF. CDR3 coding DNA: TGTGCCTGGAGTGGACCTTGGACGAGTAGCGGGGGTCATGAGACCCAGTACTTC.

V and J are TRBV4-3 and TRBJ2-2; a weak D match, TRBD2 (6 bases). The CDR3 has 14 residues. Germline V gene sequence: CDR1 LGHNA, CDR2 YSLEER. V dropped 3 bases and J dropped 15 bases, with 20 bases sitting between them. Written as DNA, the CDR3 is TGCGCCAGCAGCCAGGACTCCGGCGGAGGGACGGTGTTTTTT. Encoded protein: CASSQDSGGGTVFF.

The chain is built from TRBV18 and TRBJ1-1; D is ambiguous. Germline lookup yields CDR1 KGHSH and CDR2 LQKENI. The CDR3 consists of 16 residues. Trimming removed 3 bases from V and 1 base from J, with 15 bases in between. This CDR3 reads CASSPLSRQQNTEAFF. The CDR3 region has the DNA TGTGCCAGCTCACCCCTATCAAGGCAGCAGAACACTGAAGCTTTCTTT.

The rearrangement links TRBV19 to TRBJ2-5, with 11 nucleotides matching TRBD1. This CDR3 spans 15 amino acids. Losses at the gene ends were 1 base for V and 3 bases for J; bases not matched to a gene: 1. Germline V gene data show CDR1 as LNHDA and CDR2 as SQIVND (reference sequence). The DNA of the CDR3 is TGTGCCAGTAGTATAGTGGGACAGGGGGAAGAGACCCAGTACTTC. Translated, it gives CASSIVGQGEETQYF. Combining the CDR3 with reference TRBV19 and TRBJ2-5 gives the whole variable domain DGGITQSPKYLFRKEGQNVTLSCEQNLNHDAMYWYRQDPGQGLRLIYYSQIVNDFQKGDIAEGYSVSREKKESFPLTVTSAQKNPTAFYLCASSIVGQGEETQYFGPGTRLLVL.

This clone has more than one count but fewer than ten. This chain links TRBV27 with TRBJ1-5; D call uncertain. V shed 6 bases and J shed 5 bases, with 14 bases lying between them. In germline, CDR1 is MNHEY, CDR2 SMNVEV (reference sequence). The CDR3 length is 14 residues. CDR3 coding DNA: TGTGCCAGCAGCTTGACGGGAGGAGATCAGCCCCAGCATTTT. It translates to CASSLTGGDQPQHF.

The chain combines TRBV7-9 with TRBJ2-1; no firm D call. CDR3 length: 11 amino acids. The germline V gene encodes CDR1 SEHNR and CDR2 FQNEAQ (reference sequence). V shed 4 bases and J shed 12 bases, with 10 bases lying between them. CDR3: CASSSGIGQFF. CDR3 in DNA: TGTGCCAGCAGCTCCGGAATAGGGCAGTTCTTC.

This clone occurred a few times. The chain has TRBV11-2 and TRBJ2-5, with D unclear. Trimming pared 1 base from V and 5 bases from J, leaving 8 bases between. CDR3 length: 13 amino acids. Germline loops: CDR1 SGHAT, CDR2 FQNNGV. The CDR3 DNA reads TGTGCCAGCAGCTTAGCTCCCCCTGAGACCCAGTACTTC. Translating gives CASSLAPPETQYF.

This clone showed up just a few times. The J gene is TRBJ1-1, the V gene TRBV5-1, with TRBD1 identical over 9 bases. V was clipped by 2 bases and J by 4 bases; unmatched bases: 3. The CDR3 totals 14 residues. Per germline, CDR1 SGHRS and CDR2 YFSETQ. The CDR3 DNA is TGCGCCAGCAGCTTCGGGACAGGGAGCACTGAAGCTTTCTTT. Amino acids: CASSFGTGSTEAFF.

The rearrangement links TRBV7-5 to TRBJ1-2. TRBV7-5 is noted as a pseudogene. This CDR3 spans 14 amino acids. DNA for the CDR3: TGTGCCACTCACCCTGGAGAAGCTAACTATGGCTACACCTTC. This translates into CATHPGEANYGYTF.

A few counts support this clone. The chain employs TRBV7-8 and TRBJ1-5, with D possibly being TRBD1 (5 bases). The CDR3 consists of 17 residues. V lost 0 bases, J lost 0 bases, and 12 bases lay in between. Per the germline V gene, CDR1 is SGHVS and CDR2 is FQNEAQ. The CDR3 region is CASSLAGAGNSNQPQHF. The DNA for the CDR3 is TGTGCCAGCAGCTTAGCAGGTGCAGGGAATAGCAATCAGCCCCAGCATTTT.

This chain connects TRBV19 to TRBJ2-7; no definite D call. The length of the CDR3 is 12 residues. Trimming stripped 5 bases from V and 5 bases from J, with 10 bases between. Germline CDR1 is LNHDA and CDR2 is SQIVND (reference sequence). The CDR3 sequence: CASSAGFDEQYF. CDR3 nucleotide sequence: TGTGCCAGTAGTGCCGGCTTCGACGAGCAGTACTTC.

The genes are TRBV19 and TRBJ1-5; the D gene is possibly TRBD1 (6 bases). With 5 bases removed from V and 7 bases from J, the gap between germline ends came to 21 bases. Germline loops: CDR1 LNHDA, CDR2 SQIVND (reference sequence). The length of the CDR3 is 16 residues. The CDR3 loop reads CASSANRENSIQPQHF. CDR3 sequence (DNA): TGTGCCAGTAGTGCAAACAGGGAAAATTCAATCCAGCCCCAGCATTTT.

Only a few counts were recorded for this clone. This sequence joins TRBV5-1 and TRBJ2-7, with 9 bases matching TRBD2. Germline V CDR1 and CDR2: SGHRS, YFSETQ. Germline trimming cut 4 bases from V and 6 bases from J; bases unmatched to any gene: 8. CDR3 length equals 14 residues. CDR3 DNA sequence: TGCGCCAGCAGCGCGGGACTAGCTAGGGGCGAGCAGTACTTC. This gives the protein CASSAGLARGEQYF.

The genes are TRBV5-4 and TRBJ1-2; no firm D call. CDR1 SGHNT and CDR2 YYREEE come from the germline V gene (reference sequence). The CDR3 sequence is 16 residues long. Trimming left V 4 bases short and J 0 bases short, with 16 bases between. CDR3 in amino acids: CASSREPDRTNYGYTF. CDR3 coding DNA: TGTGCCAGCAGCCGCGAACCGGACCGCACTAACTATGGCTACACCTTC.

V gene TRBV7-9 combines with J gene TRBJ2-5; the match to TRBD2 covers 10 bases. The CDR3 sequence is 15 residues long. Germline V gene lookup returns CDR1 SEHNR and CDR2 FQNEAQ (reference sequence). The V segment lost 4 bases and the J segment 4 bases; nucleotides outside the gene matches: 6. The CDR3 spells CASSSSGRASETQYF. CDR3 sequence (DNA): TGTGCCAGCAGCTCAAGCGGGAGGGCGTCAGAGACCCAGTACTTC.

This chain uses TRBV19 with TRBJ2-5; tentative D call: TRBD1 (5 bases). V was trimmed by 4 bases and J by 0 bases, leaving 12 bases between them. The CDR3 loop spans 15 amino acids. Germline assignment: CDR1 LNHDA and CDR2 SQIVND (reference sequence). The CDR3 DNA sequence: TGTGCCAGTAGTACCTTACAGGTGAACCAAGAGACCCAGTACTTC. Translated, it gives CASSTLQVNQETQYF.

The rearrangement joins TRBV9 to TRBJ2-2; D is undetermined. The CDR3 has 12 residues. Germline lookup yields CDR1 SGDLS and CDR2 YYNGEE. V lost 4 bases to trimming and J lost 9 bases, with 10 bases between them. CDR3 amino acids: CASSPQTWELFF. In DNA, the CDR3 is TGTGCCAGCAGCCCCCAGACCTGGGAGCTGTTTTTT.

The CDR3 bases are TGTGCCAGCAGCTTCGGGTATGGCTACACCTTC. Amino acid sequence: CASSFGYGYTF. The J gene is TRBJ1-2, the V gene TRBV7-2; no firm D call. The V end was cut by 3 bases, the J end by 5 bases, with 4 bases between. CDR1 and CDR2 (germline): SGHTA, FQGNSA. The CDR3 is made up of 11 amino acids. Full variable domain (missing parts from reference TRBV7-2 and TRBJ1-2): GAGVSQSPSNKVTEKGKDVELRCDPISGHTALYWYRQSLGQGLEFLIYFQGNSAPDKSGLPSDRFSAERTGGSVSTLTIQRTQQEDSAVYLCASSFGYGYTFGSGTRLTVV.

The rearrangement links TRBV29-1 to TRBJ2-1; 7 nucleotides match TRBD1. The CDR3 is 12 amino acids. J gave up 7 bases and V 7 bases, and 7 bases lay outside the gene matches. Germline values: CDR1 SQVTM, CDR2 ANQGSEA. The CDR3 is CSASGGTNEQFF. CDR3 nucleotide sequence: TGCAGCGCCTCAGGGGGAACGAATGAGCAGTTCTTC.

The chain is built from TRBV21-1 and TRBJ2-2; TRBD2 is the table's D call, not checked against the DNA. TRBV21-1 is recorded as a pseudogene. The CDR3 is 17 amino acids. CDR3: CASSKRGRTEGRRELFF. As DNA, the CDR3 is TGTGCCAGCAGCAAAAGAGGGAGGACTGAGGGCCGGCGGGAGCTGTTTTTT.

The chain is built from TRBV5-1 and TRBJ1-1, with 8 nucleotides matching TRBD1. Germline assignment: CDR1 SGHRS and CDR2 YFSETQ. The V segment lost 4 bases and the J segment 7 bases; nucleotides outside the gene matches: 12. The CDR3 has 15 residues. For the CDR3, the DNA is TGCGCCAGCAGCCATGGGACAGGTGGAGGGGGTGAAGCTTTCTTT. Protein sequence: CASSHGTGGGGEAFF.